The entry that follows covers one TCR beta chain sequence. Its antigen is as yet unknown. Naive-designated CD8 cells lacked CD45RO, were positively enriched for CCR7, and omitted terminally differentiated effector memory CD45RA+ cells. The sample belongs to a study of shared clonotypes between healthy human individuals. Background on the study: Each donor contributed plates that comprised three CD4 naive, three CD4 memory, two CD8 naive and one CD8 memory.

Study conclusions and caveats: Around 5% was the fraction of naive CD4 clonotypes found shared across several donors. The study generally estimated greater richness for naive than memory subsets. Shared clonotypes across all four donors exceeded non-shared ones in generation probability.

Germline V gene lookup returns CDR1 MNHNS and CDR2 SASEGT. The CDR3 totals 12 residues. Between the trimmed V and J ends, which lost 6 bases and 3 bases, there was a span of 9 bases. This table comes from immunoSEQ multiplex PCR, and its TCRdb copy is limited to in-frame clones, with some not included. The sample lists about 2.2 million clones, 93% occurring once. V usage is TRBV6-1 and J usage is TRBJ2-7; D gene ambiguous. The TCR originated in a man aged 18 to 30 in good health. Some clones in this sample may be carry-over from other donors' samples. Sequencing was done on a sample of naive CD8+ T cells from PBMCs. This chain's CDR3 is CASSPAVYEQYF. The CDR3 region has the DNA TGTGCCAGCAGCCCAGCCGTCTACGAGCAGTACTTC.